Below, one T cell receptor beta chain is given with its context. These data come from a study of blood T cells in healthy people across ages. The CDR3 loop spans 15 amino acids. Germline CDR1 and CDR2: MNHNY and SVGAGI (reference sequence). The ends were cut back, 6 bases at V and 4 bases at J, with 18 bases in the middle. A second about 6 to 12 cycle PCR used barcoded and J-beta primers. Using its own MiXCR run on the 5' RACE reads, TCRdb lists one record per CDR3 protein. This table holds around 900,000 distinct CDR3 sequences, roughly half found once. V usage is TRBV6-6 and J usage is TRBJ2-5; either TRBD1 or TRBD2 may fit D (5 bases each). This TCR was sampled from a woman in her sixties or seventies in good health. Sequenced: blood. This chain's CDR3 is CASSLRPPGRETQYF. CDR3 sequence (DNA): TGTGCCAGCAGCCTCAGACCGCCAGGGAGAGAGACCCAGTACTTC.